This TCR beta chain emerged from a study of T-cell reconstitution after alpha-beta-depleted transplantation in children. V was shortened by 4 bases and J by 2 bases, with 8 bases between the two germline ends. Germline V lookup: CDR1 MDHEN, CDR2 SYDVKM. The CDR3 contains 13 residues. Researchers prepared the TCRbeta library using unique molecular identifiers, the study reports. TCRdb called the PCR reads again in MiXCR, with one record for every CDR3 protein. Of fewer than 700,000 distinct CDR3 sequences in the sample, approximately 13% were seen once. This clonotype was counted ten times or more. The chain employs TRBV28 and TRBJ2-5; a possible D gene is TRBD2 (5 bases). The receptor comes from a male patient aged 10-17 years who had a stem cell transplant for acute myeloid leukemia, so the T cells may come from the graft donor. Source: PBMCs, mostly from graft donor cells, taken 360 days after TCRalphabeta/CD19-depleted stem cell transplant. The CDR3: CASSWTLQETQYF. The DNA for the CDR3 is TGTGCCAGCAGTTGGACTCTTCAAGAGACCCAGTACTTC.